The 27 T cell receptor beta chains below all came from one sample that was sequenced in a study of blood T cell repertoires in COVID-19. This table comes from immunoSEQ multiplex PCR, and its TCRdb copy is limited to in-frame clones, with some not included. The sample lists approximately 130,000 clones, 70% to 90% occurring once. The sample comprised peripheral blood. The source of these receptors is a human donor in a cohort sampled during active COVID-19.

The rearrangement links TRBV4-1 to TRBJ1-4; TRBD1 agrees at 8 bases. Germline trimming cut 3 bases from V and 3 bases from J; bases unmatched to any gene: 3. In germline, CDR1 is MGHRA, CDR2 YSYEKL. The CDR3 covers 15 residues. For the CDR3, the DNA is TGCGCCAGCAGCCATCAGGGGGCTCCTAATGAAAAACTGTTTTTT. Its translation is CASSHQGAPNEKLFF.

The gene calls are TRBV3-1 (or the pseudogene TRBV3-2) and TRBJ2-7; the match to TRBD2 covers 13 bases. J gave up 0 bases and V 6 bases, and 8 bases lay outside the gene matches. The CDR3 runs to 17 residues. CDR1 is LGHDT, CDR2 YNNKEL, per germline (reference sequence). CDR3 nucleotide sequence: TGTGCCAGCAGTACGGGACTAGCGGGACCCAGCTCCTACGAGCAGTACTTC. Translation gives CASSTGLAGPSSYEQYF.

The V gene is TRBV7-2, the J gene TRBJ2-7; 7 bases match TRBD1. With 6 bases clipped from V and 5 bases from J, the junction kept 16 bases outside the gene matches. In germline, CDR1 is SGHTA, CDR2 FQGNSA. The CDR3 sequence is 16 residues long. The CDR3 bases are TGTGCCAGCAGTTATTTCACAGGGGCGCAGGGGCACGAGCAGTACTTC. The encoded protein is CASSYFTGAQGHEQYF.

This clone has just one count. DNA for the CDR3: TGTGCCAGCAGACACAGCACAGATACGCAGTATTTT. It yields the protein CASRHSTDTQYF. This chain joins TRBV6-5 and TRBJ2-3; D is unresolved. This CDR3 has 12 amino acids. The V end was cut by 6 bases, the J end by 0 bases, with 4 bases between. The V gene's germline CDR1 is MNHEY and CDR2 SVGAGI.

CDR3 region: CASSYRGEIDYGYTF. CDR3 DNA: TGTGCCAGCAGCTACCGGGGGGAAATAGACTATGGCTACACCTTC. The chain links TRBV7-9 to TRBJ1-2; possible D gene TRBD1, 5 bases. The ends were cut back, 4 bases at V and 3 bases at J, with 15 bases in the middle. The CDR3 is made up of 15 amino acids. Looked up from germline, CDR1 is SEHNR and CDR2 is FQNEAQ (reference sequence).

The CDR3 protein is CASSGSPDRAVMNEQYF. In nucleotides, the CDR3 is TGTGCCAGCAGTGGCTCCCCGGACAGGGCGGTTATGAACGAGCAGTACTTC. V usage is TRBV25-1 and J usage is TRBJ2-7; TRBD1 matches at 8 bases. The germline CDR1 and CDR2 sequences are MGHDK and SYGVNS. CDR3 length: 17 residues. Trimming removed 4 bases from V and 5 bases from J; junction bases left unmatched: 16.

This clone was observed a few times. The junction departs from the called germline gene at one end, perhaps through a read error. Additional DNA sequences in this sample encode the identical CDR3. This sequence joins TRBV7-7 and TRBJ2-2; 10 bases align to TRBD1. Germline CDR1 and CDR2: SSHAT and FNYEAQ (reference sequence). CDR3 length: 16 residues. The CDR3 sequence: CASSQTGTGATGELFF. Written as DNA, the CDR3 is TGTGCTAGCAGCCAAACCGGGACAGGGGCCACCGGGGAGCTGTTTTTT.

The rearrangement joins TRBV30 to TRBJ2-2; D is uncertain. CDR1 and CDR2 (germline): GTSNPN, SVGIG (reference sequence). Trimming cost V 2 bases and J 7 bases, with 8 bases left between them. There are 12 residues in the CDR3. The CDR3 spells CAWSLLFGELFF. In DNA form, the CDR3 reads TGTGCCTGGAGTCTCCTTTTCGGGGAGCTGTTTTTT.

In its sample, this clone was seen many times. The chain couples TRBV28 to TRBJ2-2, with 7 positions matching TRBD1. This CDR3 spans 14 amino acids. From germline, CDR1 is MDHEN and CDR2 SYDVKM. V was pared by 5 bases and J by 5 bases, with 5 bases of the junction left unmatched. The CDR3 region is CASSPADRTGELFF. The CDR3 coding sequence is TGTGCCAGCAGTCCCGCGGACAGGACCGGGGAGCTGTTTTTT.

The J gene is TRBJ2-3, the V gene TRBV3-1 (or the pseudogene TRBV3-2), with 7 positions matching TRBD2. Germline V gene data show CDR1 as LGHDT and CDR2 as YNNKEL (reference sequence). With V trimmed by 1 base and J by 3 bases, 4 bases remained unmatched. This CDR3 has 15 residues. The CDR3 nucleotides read TGTGCCAGCAGCCAAGGCGGGGGAAATACAGATACGCAGTATTTT. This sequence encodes CASSQGGGNTDTQYF.

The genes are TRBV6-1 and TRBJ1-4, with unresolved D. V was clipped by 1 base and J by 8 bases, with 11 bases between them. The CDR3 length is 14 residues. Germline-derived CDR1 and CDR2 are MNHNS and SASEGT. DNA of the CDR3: TGTGCCAGCAGTGAAGGGGCGGGCACAGAAAAACTGTTTTTT. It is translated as CASSEGAGTEKLFF.

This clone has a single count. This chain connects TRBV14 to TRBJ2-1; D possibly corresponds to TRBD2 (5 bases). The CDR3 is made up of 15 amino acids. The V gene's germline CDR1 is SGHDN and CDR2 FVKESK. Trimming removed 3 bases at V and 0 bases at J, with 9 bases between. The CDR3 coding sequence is TGTGCCAGCAGCCAGGGAGCCAACTCCTACAATGAGCAGTTCTTC. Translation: CASSQGANSYNEQFF.

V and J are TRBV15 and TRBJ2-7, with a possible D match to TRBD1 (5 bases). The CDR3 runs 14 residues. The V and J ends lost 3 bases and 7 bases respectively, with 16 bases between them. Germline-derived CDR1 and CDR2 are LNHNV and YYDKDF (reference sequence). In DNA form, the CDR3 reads TGTGCCACCAGCAGGACCCCTACCGCAGGGGAGCAGTACTTC. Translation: CATSRTPTAGEQYF.

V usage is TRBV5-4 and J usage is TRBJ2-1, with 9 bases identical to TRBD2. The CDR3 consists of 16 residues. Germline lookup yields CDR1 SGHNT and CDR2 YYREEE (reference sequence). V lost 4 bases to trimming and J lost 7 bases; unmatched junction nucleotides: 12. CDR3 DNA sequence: TGTGCCAGCAGCCTTATTGGCGGGAGGGCCTTGAATGAGCAGTTCTTC. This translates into CASSLIGGRALNEQFF. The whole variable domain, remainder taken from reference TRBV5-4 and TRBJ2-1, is ETGVTQSPTHLIKTRGQQVTLRCSSQSGHNTVSWYQQALGQGPQFIFQYYREEENGRGNFPPRFSGLQFPNYSSELNVNALELDDSALYLCASSLIGGRALNEQFFGPGTRLTVL.

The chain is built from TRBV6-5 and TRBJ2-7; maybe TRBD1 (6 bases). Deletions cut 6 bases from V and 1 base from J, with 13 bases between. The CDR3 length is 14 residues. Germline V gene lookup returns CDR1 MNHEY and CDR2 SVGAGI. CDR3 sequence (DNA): TGTGCCAGCAGCCGGGACAAAGTTTCCTACGAGCAGTACTTC. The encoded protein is CASSRDKVSYEQYF.

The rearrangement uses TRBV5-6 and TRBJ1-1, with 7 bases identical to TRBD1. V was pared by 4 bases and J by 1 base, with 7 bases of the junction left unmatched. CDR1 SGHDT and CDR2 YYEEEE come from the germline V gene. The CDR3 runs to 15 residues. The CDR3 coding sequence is TGTGCCAGCAGCCGGGACAGCCCACGGAACACTGAAGCTTTCTTT. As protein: CASSRDSPRNTEAFF.

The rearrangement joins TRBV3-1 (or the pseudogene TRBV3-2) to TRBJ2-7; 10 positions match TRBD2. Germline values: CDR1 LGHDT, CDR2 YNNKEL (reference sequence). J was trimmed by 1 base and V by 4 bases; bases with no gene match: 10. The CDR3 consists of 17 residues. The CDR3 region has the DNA TGTGCCAGCAGCCCCCGAACTAGCGGGACCGGATCCTACGAGCAGTACTTC. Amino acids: CASSPRTSGTGSYEQYF.

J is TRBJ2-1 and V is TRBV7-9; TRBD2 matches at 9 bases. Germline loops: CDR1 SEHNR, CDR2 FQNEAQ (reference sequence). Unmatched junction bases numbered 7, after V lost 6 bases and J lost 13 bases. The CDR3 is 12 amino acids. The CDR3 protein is CASSPSGIRQFF. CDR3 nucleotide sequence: TGTGCCAGCAGTCCTAGCGGGATACGTCAGTTCTTC. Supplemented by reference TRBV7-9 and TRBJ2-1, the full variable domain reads DTGVSQNPRHKITKRGQNVTFRCDPISEHNRLYWYRQTLGQGPEFLTYFQNEAQLEKSRLLSDRFSAERPKGSFSTLEIQRTEQGDSAMYLCASSPSGIRQFFGPGTRLTVL.

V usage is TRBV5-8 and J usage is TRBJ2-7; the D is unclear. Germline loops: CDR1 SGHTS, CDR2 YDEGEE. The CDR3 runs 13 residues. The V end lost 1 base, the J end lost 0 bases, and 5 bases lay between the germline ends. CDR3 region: CASSLPVSYEQYF. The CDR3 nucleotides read TGTGCCAGCAGCTTGCCAGTCTCCTACGAGCAGTACTTC.

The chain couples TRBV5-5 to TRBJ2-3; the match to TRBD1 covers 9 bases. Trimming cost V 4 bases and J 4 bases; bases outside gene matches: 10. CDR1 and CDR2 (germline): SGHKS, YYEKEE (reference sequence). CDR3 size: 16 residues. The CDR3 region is CASSPHGTGISDTQYF. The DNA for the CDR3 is TGTGCCAGCAGCCCGCACGGGACAGGGATCTCAGATACGCAGTATTTT.

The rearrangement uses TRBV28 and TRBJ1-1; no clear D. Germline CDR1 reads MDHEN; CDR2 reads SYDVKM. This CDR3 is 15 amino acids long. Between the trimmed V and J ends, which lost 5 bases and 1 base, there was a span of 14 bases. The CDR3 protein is CASSPQGRGNTEAFF. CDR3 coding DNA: TGTGCCAGCAGTCCCCAAGGCAGAGGGAACACTGAAGCTTTCTTT.

DNA of the CDR3: TGTGCCAGCAGCCAAGGTGCAGGGGATACAGATACGCAGTATTTT. This gives the protein CASSQGAGDTDTQYF. The chain carries TRBV4-2 and TRBJ2-3; TRBD1 might be the D (6 bases). CDR1 LGHNA and CDR2 YNFKEQ come from the germline V gene. With 1 base removed from V and 3 bases from J, the gap between germline ends came to 11 bases. This CDR3 is built from 15 residues.

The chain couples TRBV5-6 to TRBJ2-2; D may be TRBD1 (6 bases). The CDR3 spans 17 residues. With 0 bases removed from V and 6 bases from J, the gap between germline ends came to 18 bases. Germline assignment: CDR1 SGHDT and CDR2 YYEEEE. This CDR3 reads CASSLALRGIFAGELFF. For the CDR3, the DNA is TGTGCCAGCAGCTTGGCCCTCAGGGGAATATTCGCCGGGGAGCTGTTTTTT. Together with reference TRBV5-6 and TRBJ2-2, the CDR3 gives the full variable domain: DAGVTQSPTHLIKTRGQQVTLRCSPKSGHDTVSWYQQALGQGPQFIFQYYEEEERQRGNFPDRFSGHQFPNYSSELNVNALLLGDSALYLCASSLALRGIFAGELFFGEGSRLTVL.

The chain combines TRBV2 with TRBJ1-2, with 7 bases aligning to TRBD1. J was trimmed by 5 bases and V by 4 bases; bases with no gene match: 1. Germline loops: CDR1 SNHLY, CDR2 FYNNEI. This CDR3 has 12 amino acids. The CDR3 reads CASSAQGYGYTF. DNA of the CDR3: TGTGCCAGCAGTGCACAGGGGTATGGCTACACCTTC.

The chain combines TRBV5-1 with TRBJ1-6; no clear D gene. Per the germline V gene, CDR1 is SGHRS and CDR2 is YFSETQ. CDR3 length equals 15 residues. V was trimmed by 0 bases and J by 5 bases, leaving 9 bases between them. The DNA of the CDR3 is TGCGCCAGCAGCTTGGTTGGGGAGGATAATTCACCCCTCCACTTT. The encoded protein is CASSLVGEDNSPLHF. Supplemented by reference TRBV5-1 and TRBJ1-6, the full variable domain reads KAGVTQTPRYLIKTRGQQVTLSCSPISGHRSVSWYQQTPGQGLQFLFEYFSETQRNKGNFPGRFSGRQFSNSRSEMNVSTLELGDSALYLCASSLVGEDNSPLHFGNGTRLTVT.

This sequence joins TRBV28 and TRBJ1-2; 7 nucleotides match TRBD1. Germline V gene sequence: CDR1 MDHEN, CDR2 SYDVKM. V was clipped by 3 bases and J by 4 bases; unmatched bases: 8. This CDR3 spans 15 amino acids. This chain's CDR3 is CASSFSTGLPYGYTF. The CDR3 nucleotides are TGTGCCAGCAGTTTTTCGACAGGGCTCCCCTATGGCTACACCTTC.

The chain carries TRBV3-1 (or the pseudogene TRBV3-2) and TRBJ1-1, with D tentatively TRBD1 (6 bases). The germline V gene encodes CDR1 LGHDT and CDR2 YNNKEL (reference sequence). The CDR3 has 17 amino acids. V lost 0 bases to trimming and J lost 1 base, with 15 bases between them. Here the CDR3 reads CASSQDFTGPGNTEAFF. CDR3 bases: TGTGCCAGCAGCCAAGATTTTACAGGGCCGGGGAACACTGAAGCTTTCTTT.